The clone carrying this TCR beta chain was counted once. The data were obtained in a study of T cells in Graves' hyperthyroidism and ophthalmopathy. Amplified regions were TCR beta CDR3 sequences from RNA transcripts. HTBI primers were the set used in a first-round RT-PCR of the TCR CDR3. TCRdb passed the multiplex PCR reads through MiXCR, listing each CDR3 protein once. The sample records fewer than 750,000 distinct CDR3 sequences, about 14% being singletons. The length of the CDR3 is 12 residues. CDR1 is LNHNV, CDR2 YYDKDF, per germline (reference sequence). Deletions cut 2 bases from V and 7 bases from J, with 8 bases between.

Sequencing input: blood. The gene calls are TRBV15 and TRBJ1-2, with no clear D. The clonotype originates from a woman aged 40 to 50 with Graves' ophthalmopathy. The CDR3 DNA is TGTGCCACCAGCAGATCAGTTTCTGGCTACACCTTC. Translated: CATSRSVSGYTF.